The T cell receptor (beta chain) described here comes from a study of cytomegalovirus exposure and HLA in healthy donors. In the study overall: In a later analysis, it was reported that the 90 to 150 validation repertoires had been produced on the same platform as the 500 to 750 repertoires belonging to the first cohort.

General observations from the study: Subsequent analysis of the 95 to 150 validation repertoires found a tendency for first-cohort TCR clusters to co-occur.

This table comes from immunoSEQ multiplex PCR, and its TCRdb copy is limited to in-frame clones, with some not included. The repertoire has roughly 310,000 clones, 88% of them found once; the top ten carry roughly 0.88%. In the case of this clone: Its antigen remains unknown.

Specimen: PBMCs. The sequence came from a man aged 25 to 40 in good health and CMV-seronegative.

Written as DNA, the CDR3 is TGTGCCAGCAGTGGTGCTAGCGGGGATTACAATGAGCAGTTCTTC. Its protein product is CASSGASGDYNEQFF. V and J are TRBV6-4 and TRBJ2-1; TRBD2 agrees at 9 bases. The CDR3 runs 15 residues. V was clipped by 4 bases and J by 4 bases; unmatched bases: 5. The germline gives CDR1 MRHNA, CDR2 SNTAGT.